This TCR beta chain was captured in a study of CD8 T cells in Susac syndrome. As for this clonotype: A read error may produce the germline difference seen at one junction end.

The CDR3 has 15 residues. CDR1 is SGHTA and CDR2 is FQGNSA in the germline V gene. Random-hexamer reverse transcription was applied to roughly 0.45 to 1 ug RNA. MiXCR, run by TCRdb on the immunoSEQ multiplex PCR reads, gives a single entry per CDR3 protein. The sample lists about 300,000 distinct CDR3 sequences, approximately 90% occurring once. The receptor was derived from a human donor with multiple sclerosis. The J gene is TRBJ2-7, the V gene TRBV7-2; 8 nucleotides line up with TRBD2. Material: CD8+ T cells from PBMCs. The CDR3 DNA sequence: TGTGCCAGCAGCTTAGGCGGGGGGCCTTCCTCCGAGCAGTACTTC. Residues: CASSLGGGPSSEQYF.